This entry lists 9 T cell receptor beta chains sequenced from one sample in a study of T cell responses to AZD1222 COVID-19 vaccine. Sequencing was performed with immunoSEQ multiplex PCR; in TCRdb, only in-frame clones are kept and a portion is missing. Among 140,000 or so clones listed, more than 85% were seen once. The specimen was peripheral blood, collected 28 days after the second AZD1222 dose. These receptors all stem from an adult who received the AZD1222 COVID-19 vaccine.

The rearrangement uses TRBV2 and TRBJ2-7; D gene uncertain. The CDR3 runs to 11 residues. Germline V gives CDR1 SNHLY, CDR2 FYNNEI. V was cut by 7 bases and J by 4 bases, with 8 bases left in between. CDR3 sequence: CASMGSYEQYF. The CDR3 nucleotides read TGTGCCAGCATGGGCTCTTACGAGCAGTACTTC.

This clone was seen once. The CDR3 is CASSSRDQPQHF. CDR3 bases: TGTGCCAGCAGTTCCCGGGATCAGCCCCAGCATTTT. V gene TRBV6-2 or TRBV6-3 combines with J gene TRBJ1-5; D gene unclear. Germline CDR1 and CDR2: MNHEY and SVGEGT. V lost 4 bases to trimming and J lost 5 bases, with 6 bases between them. CDR3 length equals 12 residues.

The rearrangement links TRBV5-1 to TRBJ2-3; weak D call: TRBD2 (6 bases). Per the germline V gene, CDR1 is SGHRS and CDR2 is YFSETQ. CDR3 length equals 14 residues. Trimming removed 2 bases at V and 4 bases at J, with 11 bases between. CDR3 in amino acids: CASSLGGSPDTQYF. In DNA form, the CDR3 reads TGCGCCAGCAGCTTAGGAGGGAGCCCAGATACGCAGTATTTT.

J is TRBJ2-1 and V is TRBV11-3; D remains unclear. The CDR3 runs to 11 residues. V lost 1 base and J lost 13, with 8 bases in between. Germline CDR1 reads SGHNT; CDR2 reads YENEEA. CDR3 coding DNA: TGTGCCAGCAGCTTAGGCGGCCTTCAGTTCTTC. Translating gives CASSLGGLQFF.

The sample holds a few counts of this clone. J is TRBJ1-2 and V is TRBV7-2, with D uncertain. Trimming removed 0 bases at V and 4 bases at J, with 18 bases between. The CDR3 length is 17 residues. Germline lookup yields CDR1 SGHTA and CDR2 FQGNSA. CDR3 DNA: TGTGCCAGCAGCTTAGCCACCCCCCGGGGAGGGAGCTATGGCTACACCTTC. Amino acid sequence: CASSLATPRGGSYGYTF.

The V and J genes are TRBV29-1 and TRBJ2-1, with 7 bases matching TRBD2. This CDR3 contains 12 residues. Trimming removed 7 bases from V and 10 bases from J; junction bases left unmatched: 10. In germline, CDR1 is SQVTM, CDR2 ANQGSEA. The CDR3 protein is CSARPGGGEQFF. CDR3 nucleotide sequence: TGCAGCGCTCGTCCGGGAGGAGGAGAGCAGTTCTTC.

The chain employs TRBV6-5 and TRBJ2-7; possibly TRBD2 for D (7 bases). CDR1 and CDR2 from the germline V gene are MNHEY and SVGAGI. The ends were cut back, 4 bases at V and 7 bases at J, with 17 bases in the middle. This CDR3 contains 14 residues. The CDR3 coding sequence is TGTGCCAGCAGTTTCCGGACGGGGGGCAGAGAGCAGTACTTC. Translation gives CASSFRTGGREQYF.

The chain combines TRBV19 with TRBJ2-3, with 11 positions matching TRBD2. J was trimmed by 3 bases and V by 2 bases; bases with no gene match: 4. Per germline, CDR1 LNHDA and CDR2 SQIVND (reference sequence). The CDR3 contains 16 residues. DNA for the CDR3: TGTGCCAGTAGTATACTAGCGGGGGGTAGAACAGATACGCAGTATTTT. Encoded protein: CASSILAGGRTDTQYF.

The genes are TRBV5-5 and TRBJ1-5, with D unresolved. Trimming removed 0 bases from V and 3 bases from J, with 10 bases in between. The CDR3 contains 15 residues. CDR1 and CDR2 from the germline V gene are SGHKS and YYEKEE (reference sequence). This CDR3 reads CASSLEPLDNQPQHF. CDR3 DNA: TGTGCCAGCAGCTTGGAGCCTCTAGACAATCAGCCCCAGCATTTT.